The TCR beta chain described here comes from a study of blood T cell repertoires in COVID-19. Produced via immunoSEQ multiplex PCR; TCRdb's table is partial and in-frame only. The sample has about 300,000 clones, about 90% seen once. CDR1 and CDR2 (germline): SGHAT, FQNNGV. V shed 5 bases and J shed 0 bases, with 14 bases lying between them. The CDR3 totals 16 residues. Two consecutive negative NP/OP PCR tests, clearance, or resolved symptoms defined Cohort 3 recovery. The receptor comes from a woman aged 30 to 39 who had recovered from COVID-19. Sequencing input: PBMCs or T cells enriched from blood (not recorded which). V is TRBV11-2 and J is TRBJ1-3, with D maybe TRBD1 (6 bases). The CDR3 protein is CASSMGQADSGNTIYF. The CDR3 nucleotides are TGTGCCAGCAGCATGGGACAAGCCGACTCTGGAAACACCATATATTTT.